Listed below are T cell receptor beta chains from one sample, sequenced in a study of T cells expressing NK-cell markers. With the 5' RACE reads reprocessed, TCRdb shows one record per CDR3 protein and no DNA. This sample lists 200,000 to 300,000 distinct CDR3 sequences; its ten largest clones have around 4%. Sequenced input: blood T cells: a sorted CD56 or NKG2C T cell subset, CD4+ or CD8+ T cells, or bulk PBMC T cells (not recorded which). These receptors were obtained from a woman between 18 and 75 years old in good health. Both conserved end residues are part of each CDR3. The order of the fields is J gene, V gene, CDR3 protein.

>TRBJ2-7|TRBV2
CASSGVAGAYEQYF
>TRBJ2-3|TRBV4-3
CASSRRQGADTQYF
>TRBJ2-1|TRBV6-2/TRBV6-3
CASRPALAGLNEQFF
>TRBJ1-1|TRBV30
CAWSVSGGENTEAFF
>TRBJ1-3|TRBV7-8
CASSLAGPLSGNTIYF
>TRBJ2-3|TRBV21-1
CASTQTDTQYF
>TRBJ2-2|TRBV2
CASSEVRIWELFF
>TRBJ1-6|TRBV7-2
CASSLLGGGGGNSPLHF
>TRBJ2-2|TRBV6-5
CASSYEPPDRPGTGELFF
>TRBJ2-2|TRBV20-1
CSATTGGELFF
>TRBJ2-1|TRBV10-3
CAAGSGTGGSSYNEQFF
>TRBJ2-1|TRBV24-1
CATSPTSGMREQFF
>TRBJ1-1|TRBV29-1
CSVEDRWTGAEAFF
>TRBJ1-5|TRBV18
CASSPGTDSNQPQHF
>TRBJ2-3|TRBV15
CATSREGLAGLNF
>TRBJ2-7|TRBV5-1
CASSSAGTGTYEQYF
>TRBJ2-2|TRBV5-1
CASSPGPPTGELFF
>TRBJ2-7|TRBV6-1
CASIQAGGHEQYF
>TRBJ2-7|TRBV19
CASSSEFSYEQYF
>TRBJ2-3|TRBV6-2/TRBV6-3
CASSSLIAGDTQYF
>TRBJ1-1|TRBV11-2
CASTFSSGMNTEAFF
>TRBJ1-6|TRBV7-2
CASSTWDRDNSPLHF
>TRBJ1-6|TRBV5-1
CASSLPGTGNSPLHF
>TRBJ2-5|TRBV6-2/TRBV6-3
CASRAPGTSWTQYF
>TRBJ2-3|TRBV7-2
CASSPASTDTQYF
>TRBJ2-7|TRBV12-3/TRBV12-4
CASSLRQGVSYEQYF
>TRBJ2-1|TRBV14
CASSYRHLSYNEQFF
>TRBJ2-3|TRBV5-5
CASSLRSFSTDTQYF
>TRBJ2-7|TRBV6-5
CASSSSTSGSYEQYF
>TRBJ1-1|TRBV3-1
CASNLLGGGYEAFF
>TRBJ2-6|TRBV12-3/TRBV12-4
CASSLEGPGANVLTF
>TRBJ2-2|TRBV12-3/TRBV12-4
CASSRTRGSNTGELFF
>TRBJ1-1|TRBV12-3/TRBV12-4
CASRSAAAAEAFF
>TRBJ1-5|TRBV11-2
CASSLLHNQPQHF
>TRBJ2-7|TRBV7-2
CASSLVYGEQYF
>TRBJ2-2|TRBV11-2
CASRTVNTGELFF
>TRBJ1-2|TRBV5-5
CASSLALGSYGYTF
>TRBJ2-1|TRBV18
CASSPVQYNEQFF
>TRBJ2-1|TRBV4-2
CASSLGASGYNEQFF